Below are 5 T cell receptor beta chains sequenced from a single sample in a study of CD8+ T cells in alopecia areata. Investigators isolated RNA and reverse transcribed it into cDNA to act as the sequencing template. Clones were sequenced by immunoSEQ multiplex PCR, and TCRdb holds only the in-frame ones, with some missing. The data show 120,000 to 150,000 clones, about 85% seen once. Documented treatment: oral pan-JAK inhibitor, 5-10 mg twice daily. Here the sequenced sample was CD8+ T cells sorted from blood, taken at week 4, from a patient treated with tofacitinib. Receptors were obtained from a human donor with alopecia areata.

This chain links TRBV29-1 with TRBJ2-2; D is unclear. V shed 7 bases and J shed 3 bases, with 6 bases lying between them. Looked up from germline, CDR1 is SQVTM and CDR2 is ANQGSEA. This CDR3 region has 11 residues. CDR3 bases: TGCAGCGGAGAAGACACCGGGGAGCTGTTTTTT. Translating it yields CSGEDTGELFF.

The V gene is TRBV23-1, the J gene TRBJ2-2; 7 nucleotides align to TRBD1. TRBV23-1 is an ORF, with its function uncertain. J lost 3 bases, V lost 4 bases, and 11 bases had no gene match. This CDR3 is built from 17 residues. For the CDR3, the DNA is TGCGCCAGCAGTCCAACCTCCGAGGGGGCTTACACCGGGGAGCTGTTTTTT. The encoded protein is CASSPTSEGAYTGELFF.

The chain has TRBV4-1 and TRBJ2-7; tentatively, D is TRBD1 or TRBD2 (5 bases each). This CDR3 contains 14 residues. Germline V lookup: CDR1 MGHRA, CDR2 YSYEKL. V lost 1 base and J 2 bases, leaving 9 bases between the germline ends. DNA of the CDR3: TGCGCCAGCAGCCAAGGGGACGGGCCCTACGAGCAGTACTTC. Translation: CASSQGDGPYEQYF.

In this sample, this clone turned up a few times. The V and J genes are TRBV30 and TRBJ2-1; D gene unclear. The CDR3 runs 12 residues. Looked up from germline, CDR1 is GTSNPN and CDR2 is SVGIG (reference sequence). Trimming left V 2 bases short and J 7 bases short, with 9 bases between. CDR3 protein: CAWSTDSNEQFF. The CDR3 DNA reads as TGTGCCTGGAGTACCGACTCGAATGAGCAGTTCTTC.

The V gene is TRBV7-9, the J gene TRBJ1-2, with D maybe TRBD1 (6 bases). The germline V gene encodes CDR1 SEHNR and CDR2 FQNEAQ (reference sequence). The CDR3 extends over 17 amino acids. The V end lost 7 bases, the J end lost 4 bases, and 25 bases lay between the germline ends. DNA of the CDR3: TGTGCCAGCACCCCCGGGGACACCGACTTTTCCGTCTATGGCTACACCTTC. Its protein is CASTPGDTDFSVYGYTF.